These 18 T cell receptor beta chains were sequenced from one sample in a study of STAT5B mutations in CD4+ large granular lymphocyte leukemia. TCRdb's copy holds only in-frame clones and misses some; the assay was immunoSEQ multiplex PCR. The table includes about 23,000 clones, 70% to 80% detected once. Sample: CD4+ T cells from blood buffy coats. The receptors shown here come from a human donor in good health.

The CDR3 protein is CASSEALYSVHNQPQHF. In DNA form, the CDR3 reads TGTGCCAGCAGTGAAGCATTATATTCAGTGCACAATCAGCCCCAGCATTTT. The chain is built from TRBV2 and TRBJ1-5; no reliable D call. The germline gives CDR1 SNHLY, CDR2 FYNNEI. V lost 0 bases to trimming and J lost 3 bases, with 15 bases between them. The CDR3 spans 17 residues.

This clone was counted between two and nine times. This chain joins TRBV10-2 and TRBJ1-1, with D unresolved. This CDR3 is built from 14 residues. The V end was cut by 4 bases, the J end by 6 bases, with 15 bases between. From germline, CDR1 is WSHSY and CDR2 SAAADI. The CDR3 protein is CASSVSGGDSEAFF. The CDR3 DNA follows: TGCGCCAGCAGTGTATCGGGCGGTGATTCTGAAGCTTTCTTT.

The chain combines TRBV2 with TRBJ1-1; D is unresolved. The ends were cut back, 0 bases at V and 6 bases at J, with 11 bases in the middle. The CDR3 has 14 residues. CDR1 is SNHLY and CDR2 is FYNNEI in the germline V gene. CDR3: CASSEALGSPEAFF. The DNA for the CDR3 is TGTGCCAGCAGTGAAGCGCTGGGCTCTCCTGAAGCTTTCTTT.

This chain uses TRBV4-1 with TRBJ2-1; 13 nucleotides align to TRBD2. Per the germline V gene, CDR1 is MGHRA and CDR2 is YSYEKL. The ends lost 1 base at V and 6 bases at J; junction bases unmatched: 18. This CDR3 contains 21 residues. Here the CDR3 DNA reads TGCGCCAGCAGCCAAGTCGTCGGGAGGACTAGCGGGAGACGGGGGCGCAATGAGCAGTTCTTC. Encoded protein: CASSQVVGRTSGRRGRNEQFF.

The rearrangement links TRBV19 to TRBJ1-4; 7 bases are shared with TRBD1. Unmatched junction bases numbered 4, after V lost 5 bases and J lost 7 bases. Germline CDR1 reads LNHDA; CDR2 reads SQIVND (reference sequence). This CDR3 contains 13 residues. The CDR3 spells CASSYNRGEKLFF. In DNA form, the CDR3 reads TGTGCCAGTAGTTACAACAGGGGTGAAAAACTGTTTTTT.

V gene TRBV7-2 combines with J gene TRBJ2-5, with 7 bases lining up with TRBD1. V lost 7 bases to trimming and J lost 5 bases; unmatched junction nucleotides: 10. The length of the CDR3 is 14 residues. Germline lookup yields CDR1 SGHTA and CDR2 FQGNSA. CDR3 bases: TGTGCCAGCACCACGGGACAGCCCCGGGAGACCCAGTACTTC. The encoded protein is CASTTGQPRETQYF.

The J gene is TRBJ1-4, the V gene TRBV6-1; no reliable D call. The CDR3 contains 14 residues. Per germline, CDR1 MNHNS and CDR2 SASEGT. Trimming removed 6 bases at V and 7 bases at J, with 15 bases between. The CDR3 region is CASSETQRAEKLFF. The CDR3 bases are TGTGCCAGCAGCGAAACTCAGCGAGCTGAAAAACTGTTTTTT.

This chain connects TRBV30 to TRBJ1-2, with TRBD1 matching 7 bases. Germline V gene lookup returns CDR1 GTSNPN and CDR2 SVGIG (reference sequence). The CDR3 spans 13 residues. The junction had 4 bases not matched to a gene; V was cut back by 0 bases and J by 6 bases. The CDR3 nucleotides are TGTGCCTGGAGTGTTTACAGGGGAAATGGCTACACCTTC. This gives the protein CAWSVYRGNGYTF.

The V call is TRBV5-4, the J call TRBJ2-3, with D unclear. This CDR3 spans 15 amino acids. Germline CDR1 reads SGHNT; CDR2 reads YYREEE (reference sequence). Trimming removed 1 base at V and 0 bases at J, with 9 bases between. The CDR3 spells CASSLLGISTDTQYF. CDR3 nucleotides: TGTGCCAGCAGCTTGTTAGGGATCAGCACAGATACGCAGTATTTT.

The rearrangement uses TRBV5-1 and TRBJ2-3; 8 bases are shared with TRBD2. CDR3 size: 14 residues. J gave up 1 base and V 5 bases, and 3 bases lay outside the gene matches. The germline V gene encodes CDR1 SGHRS and CDR2 YFSETQ. CDR3 sequence: CASRDGRGTDTQYF. In DNA form, the CDR3 reads TGCGCCAGCAGGGACGGGAGGGGCACAGATACGCAGTATTTT.

The gene calls are TRBV9 and TRBJ2-1, with 9 bases aligning to TRBD2. The germline gives CDR1 SGDLS, CDR2 YYNGEE. With V trimmed by 0 bases and J by 6 bases, 10 bases remained unmatched. The CDR3 is made up of 17 amino acids. The DNA for the CDR3 is TGTGCCAGCAGCGTAGCGCCTAGCGGGAATTGGGTCAATGAGCAGTTCTTC. It specifies CASSVAPSGNWVNEQFF. Variable domain in full (rest from reference TRBV9 and TRBJ2-1): DSGVTQTPKHLITATGQRVTLRCSPRSGDLSVYWYQQSLDQGLQFLIQYYNGEERAKGNILERFSAQQFPDLHSELNLSSLELGDSALYFCASSVAPSGNWVNEQFFGPGTRLTVL.

The V gene is TRBV29-1, the J gene TRBJ2-7, with 9 bases identical to TRBD2. Unmatched junction bases numbered 6, after V lost 3 bases and J lost 6 bases. The CDR3 length is 13 residues. Germline V lookup: CDR1 SQVTM, CDR2 ANQGSEA. Here the CDR3 reads CSVDRAGGSEQYF. In DNA, the CDR3 is TGCAGCGTTGATCGGGCGGGAGGGAGCGAGCAGTACTTC.

V usage is TRBV29-1 and J usage is TRBJ1-1, with a weak D call TRBD1 (5 bases). This CDR3 has 13 amino acids. Germline V CDR1 and CDR2: SQVTM, ANQGSEA. Deletions cut 3 bases from V and 2 bases from J, with 10 bases between. The CDR3 coding sequence is TGCAGCGTTGATTTGGGGGGTAACACTGAAGCTTTCTTT. Translation gives CSVDLGGNTEAFF.

The chain recombines TRBV10-1 with TRBJ2-2; possible D gene TRBD1, 5 bases. Germline CDR1 and CDR2: WNHNN and SYGVQD (reference sequence). The germline V and J ends were trimmed by 3 bases and 8 bases, with 22 bases remaining between them. CDR3 length equals 17 residues. CDR3 DNA: TGCGCCAGCAGTGAAATGGGGCAGGGCCCTAGTATGGGGGAGCTGTTTTTT. The encoded protein is CASSEMGQGPSMGELFF.

The rearrangement uses TRBV5-8 and TRBJ1-1; D remains ambiguous. CDR3 size: 14 residues. From germline, CDR1 is SGHTS and CDR2 YDEGEE. Trimming cost V 1 base and J 1 base, with 8 bases left between them. The CDR3 DNA reads TGTGCCAGCAGCTTGAGGTTGGAGAACACTGAAGCTTTCTTT. Translating it yields CASSLRLENTEAFF.

V usage is TRBV11-3 and J usage is TRBJ2-5, with 10 bases aligning to TRBD1. CDR3 size: 18 residues. With 5 bases clipped from V and 5 bases from J, the junction kept 17 bases outside the gene matches. Germline CDR1 SGHNT, CDR2 YENEEA. CDR3 DNA: TGTGCCAGCAGCGCGACAGGGGGCTTCGGGCAAGTCATGGAGACCCAGTACTTC. Translation gives CASSATGGFGQVMETQYF.

The V call is TRBV11-3, the J call TRBJ2-5, with 7 bases that match TRBD2. After removal of 2 bases from V and 5 bases from J, the junction contained 8 bases not matched to a gene. The CDR3 is 15 amino acids. Germline V CDR1 and CDR2: SGHNT, YENEEA. CDR3 coding DNA: TGTGCCAGCAGCTTACATCGGGGGGTCTGGGAGACCCAGTACTTC. This codes for CASSLHRGVWETQYF.

This clone occurred a few times. The chain joins TRBV7-6 to TRBJ2-3, with TRBD2 matching 14 bases. Germline V CDR1 and CDR2: SGHVS, FNYEAQ. V trimming: 5 bases; J trimming: 7 bases; junction bases outside the gene matches: 5. This CDR3 contains 15 residues. The CDR3 spells CASSPGLAGANTQYF. As DNA, the CDR3 is TGTGCCAGCAGCCCGGGACTAGCGGGAGCAAATACGCAGTATTTT.